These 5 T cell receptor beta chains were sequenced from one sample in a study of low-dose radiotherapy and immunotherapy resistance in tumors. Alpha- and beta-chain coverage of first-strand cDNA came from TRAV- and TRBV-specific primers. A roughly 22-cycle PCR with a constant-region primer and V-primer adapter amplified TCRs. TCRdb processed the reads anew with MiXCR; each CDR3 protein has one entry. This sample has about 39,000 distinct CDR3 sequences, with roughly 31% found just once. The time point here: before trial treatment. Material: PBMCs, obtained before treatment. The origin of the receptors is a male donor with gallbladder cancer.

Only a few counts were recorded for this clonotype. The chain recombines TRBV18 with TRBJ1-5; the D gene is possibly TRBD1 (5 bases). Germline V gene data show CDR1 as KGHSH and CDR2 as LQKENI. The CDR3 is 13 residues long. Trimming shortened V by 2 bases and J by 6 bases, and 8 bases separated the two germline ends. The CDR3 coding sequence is TGTGCCAGCTCACCAGAGAGGGGTCAGCCCCAGCATTTT. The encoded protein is CASSPERGQPQHF.

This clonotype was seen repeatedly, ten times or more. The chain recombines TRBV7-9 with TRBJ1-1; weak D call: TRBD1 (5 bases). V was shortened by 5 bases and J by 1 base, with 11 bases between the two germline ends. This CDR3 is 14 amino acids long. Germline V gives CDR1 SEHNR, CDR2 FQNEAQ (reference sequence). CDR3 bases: TGTGCCAGCAGCCCATACAGGACGAACACTGAAGCTTTCTTT. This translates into CASSPYRTNTEAFF.

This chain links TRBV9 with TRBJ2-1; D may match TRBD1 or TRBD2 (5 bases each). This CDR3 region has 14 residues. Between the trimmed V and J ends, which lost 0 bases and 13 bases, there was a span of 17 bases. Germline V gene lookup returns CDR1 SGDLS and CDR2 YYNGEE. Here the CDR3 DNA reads TGTGCCAGCAGCGTAGATTCCATGAGGGGCTATCAGTTCTTC. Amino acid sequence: CASSVDSMRGYQFF.

CDR3 residues: CASSLRGGLSGNTIYF. CDR3 DNA: TGTGCCAGCAGCTTAAGGGGGGGCCTCTCTGGAAACACCATATATTTT. This chain links TRBV7-2 with TRBJ1-3; TRBD1 is a possible D gene (6 bases). Trimming pared 2 bases from V and 0 bases from J, leaving 11 bases between. The CDR3 consists of 16 residues. CDR1 is SGHTA and CDR2 is FQGNSA in the germline V gene.

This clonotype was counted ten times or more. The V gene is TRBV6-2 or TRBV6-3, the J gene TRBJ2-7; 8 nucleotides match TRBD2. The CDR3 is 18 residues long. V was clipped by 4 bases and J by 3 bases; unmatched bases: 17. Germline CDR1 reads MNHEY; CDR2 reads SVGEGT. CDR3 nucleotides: TGTGCCAGCAGTTTTAGACCCGGGAGCGGGAGAGGGTTCTACGAGCAGTACTTC. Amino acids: CASSFRPGSGRGFYEQYF.